This T cell receptor (beta chain) was recorded in a study of regulatory T cells in long-lasting Graves disease (TCRdb year 2021). Background for the entire study: To count as having persistent Graves' disease, a patient had to have received antithyroid drug treatment for over 5 years with TSH receptor autoantibodies remaining persistently positive. The study took place in China and was registered as a clinical trial. This study used TCR sequencing and RNA sequencing of peripheral blood to compare persistent Graves' disease patients against newly diagnosed Graves' disease patients. Persistent Graves' disease patients in the clinical cohort had taken antithyroid drugs for approximately ten years on average. A total of 33 samples underwent TCR sequencing: some 13 from persistent and approximately 20 from newly diagnosed Graves' disease patients. Results the study describes overall, beyond this receptor: Preferential use of TRBV28, TRBJ1-2 and TRBJ2-5 was observed in persistent disease, whereas TRBV20-1 and TRBJ2-1 were favored in newly diagnosed disease. Patients with persistent disease shared more public clonotypes (roughly 2,900) than newly diagnosed patients did (more than 900). Only the TCR beta chain was sequenced and analyzed. The authors acknowledged the small sample size as a limitation that may reduce accuracy. Compared with newly diagnosed patients, patients with persistent Graves' disease had lower TCR Shannon entropy and fewer highly expanded clones, which suggests clonal expansion. Only peripheral blood was studied, because thyroid tissue, the primary lesion, was inaccessible.

The cysteine opens and the phenylalanine closes a CDR3 of 12 amino acids. Of the read, only the CDR3 DNA is kept; its 36 bases are in frame from base 1. From the germline V gene, CDR1 is ENHRY and CDR2 is SYGVKD. V is pruned by 6 bases and J by 8 bases, leaving 5 bases of the junction without a gene match. The receptor library was made with multiplex PCR. Instrument on record: Illumina HiSeq 4000. TCR beta libraries were built with iRepertoire HTBI primers and Arm-PCR amplification of CDR3 regions. Before sequencing, the PCR products went through gel purification. The original pipeline was this. Gene usage analysis of CDR3 amino acid clonotypes relied on the 60 to 65 TRBV and over 13 TRBJ segments identified across samples. COPE and FqMerger were used to merge the filtered high-quality paired reads into contigs. BLAST was used to align contigs to IMGT TRBV, TRBD and TRBJ reference genes, and CDR3 was defined according to IMGT. Any clonotype with a frequency above 0.1% was classified as a highly expanded clone. Shannon entropy was used to measure repertoire diversity, and the Gini coefficient was used to measure V-J evenness. A clonotype was considered public if more than one individual shared it. TCRdb trimmed public reads at Q25 via fastp, called clones via MiXCR and kept in-frame beta chains. Every distinct CDR3 protein forms one entry, paired with its most common genes and DNA. The V and J calls reflect TCRdb's pipeline rather than the authors' work. Recorded for this sample are under 500,000 distinct CDR3 sequences; less than 25% of them occurred a single time. The ten largest make up 6.5% to 8% of the sample.

Sample time point, as interpreted from the label and publication: persistent/refractory GD, antithyroid drugs over 5 years with positive TRAb. RNA was extracted from PBMCs in TRIzol for both TCR sequencing and RNA sequencing. The diagnosis of Graves' disease followed American Thyroid Association guidelines. The patients came from an endocrinology department in Xi'an, China. Each patient gave around 9.2 milliliters of peripheral blood, collected in an EDTA anticoagulant tube. PBMCs were isolated by Ficoll Paque Plus density gradient separation without further T cell sorting. RNA quality was checked with an Agilent 2100 Bioanalyzer and agarose gel, and concentration with a NanoDrop 2000. A note on this clonotype: What antigen it recognizes has not been identified. No base qualities exist here, and no much larger clone lies one base off it.

Recombination joined TRBV10-3 with TRBJ1-2; 8 junctional bases match TRBD1. The origin of this receptor is a female donor with Graves disease. The specimen was peripheral blood mononuclear cells (PBMCs), collected when the disease was refractory, from a patient treated with antithyroid drugs. The CDR3 amino acid sequence is: CAISLTGDGYTF. The nucleotides read TGTGCCATCAGCTTGACAGGGGACGGCTACACCTTC.